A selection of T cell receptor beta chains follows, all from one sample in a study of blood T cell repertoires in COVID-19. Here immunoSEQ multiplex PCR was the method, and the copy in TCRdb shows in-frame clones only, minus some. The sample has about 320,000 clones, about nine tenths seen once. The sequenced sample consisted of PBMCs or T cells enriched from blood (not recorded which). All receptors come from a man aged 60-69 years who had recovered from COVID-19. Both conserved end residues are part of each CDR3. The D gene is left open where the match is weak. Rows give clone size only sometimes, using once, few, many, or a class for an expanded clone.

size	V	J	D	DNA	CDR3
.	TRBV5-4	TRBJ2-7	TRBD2	TGTGCCAGCAGCTTGGAATTAGCGGGAGCGGAGCAGTACTTC	CASSLELAGAEQYF
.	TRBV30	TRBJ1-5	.	TGTGCCTGGAACCCGGGGGGGGCGCAACAGCCCCAGCATTTT	CAWNPGGAQQPQHF
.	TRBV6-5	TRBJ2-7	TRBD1	TGTGCCAGCAGACCGGACAGGGGGGTCGCCTACGAGCAGTACTTC	CASRPDRGVAYEQYF
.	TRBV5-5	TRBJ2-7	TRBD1	TGTGCCAGCAGCTTCGGGACAGGGGGAATCGAGCAGTACTTC	CASSFGTGGIEQYF
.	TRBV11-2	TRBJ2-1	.	TGTGCCAGCAGCCGTCCCAATGACTTGGCGAATGAGCAGTTCTTC	CASSRPNDLANEQFF
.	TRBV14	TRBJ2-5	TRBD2	TGTGCCAGCAGCCAAGCGGAGCGGGAGATGGAGACCCAGTACTTC	CASSQAEREMETQYF
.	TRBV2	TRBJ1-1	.	TGTGCCAGCATTATCAGACAGATGGACACTGAAGCTTTCTTT	CASIIRQMDTEAFF
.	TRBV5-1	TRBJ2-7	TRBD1	TGCGCCAGCAGCTTTCTACAGGGGGCCGCCTTAACCTACGAGCAGTACTTC	CASSFLQGAALTYEQYF
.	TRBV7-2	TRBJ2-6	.	TGTGCCAGCAGTAGACAGGTCTCTGGGGCCAACGTCCTGACTTTC	CASSRQVSGANVLTF
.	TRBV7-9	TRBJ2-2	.	TGTGCCAGCAGGTCAACCCTTGCAGGGAGGATCACCGGGGAGCTGTTTTTT	CASRSTLAGRITGELFF
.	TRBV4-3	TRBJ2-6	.	TGCGCCAGCAGCCAATTACAGTTCTCTGGGGCCAACGTCCTGACTTTC	CASSQLQFSGANVLTF
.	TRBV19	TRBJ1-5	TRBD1	TGTGCCAGTAGTATAAGGGACAGGGACAATCAGCCCCAGCATTTT	CASSIRDRDNQPQHF
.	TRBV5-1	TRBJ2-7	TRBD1	TGCGCCAGCAGCTCGCCCGGGACAGGGGGCTACGAGCAGTACTTC	CASSSPGTGGYEQYF
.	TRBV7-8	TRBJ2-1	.	TGTGCCAGCAGCTCTAGACTAGACGGGTACAACAATGAGCAGTTCTTC	CASSSRLDGYNNEQFF
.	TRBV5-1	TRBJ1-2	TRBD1	TGCGCCAGCAGCGAAGCCTCCGACAGGGTAAAGAACTATGGCTACACCTTC	CASSEASDRVKNYGYTF
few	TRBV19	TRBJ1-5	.	TGTGCCAGTACTATCTGGGGGCTCCAGCCCCAGCATTTT	CASTIWGLQPQHF
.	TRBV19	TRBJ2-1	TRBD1	TGTGCCAGCATCCCCGGGACAGGGATAAATTCCAATGAGCAGTTCTTC	CASIPGTGINSNEQFF
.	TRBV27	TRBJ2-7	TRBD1	TGTGCCAGCAGTTCCCGACAGGGGGCGATCTACGAGCAGTACTTC	CASSSRQGAIYEQYF
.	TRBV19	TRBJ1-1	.	TGTGCCAGTAGTCAGGGGCACACTGAAGCTTTCTTT	CASSQGHTEAFF
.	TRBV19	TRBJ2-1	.	TGTGCCACTCATCGGGGGACTCGGAGAAATGAGCAGTTCTTC	CATHRGTRRNEQFF
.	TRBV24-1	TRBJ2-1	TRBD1	TGTGCCACCAGTGGGACCCGGGACAGGTTTTACAATGAGCAGTTCTTC	CATSGTRDRFYNEQFF
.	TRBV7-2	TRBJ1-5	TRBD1	TGTGCCAGCAGCAAAGGGACAGGGGGCTATCAGCCCCAGCATTTT	CASSKGTGGYQPQHF